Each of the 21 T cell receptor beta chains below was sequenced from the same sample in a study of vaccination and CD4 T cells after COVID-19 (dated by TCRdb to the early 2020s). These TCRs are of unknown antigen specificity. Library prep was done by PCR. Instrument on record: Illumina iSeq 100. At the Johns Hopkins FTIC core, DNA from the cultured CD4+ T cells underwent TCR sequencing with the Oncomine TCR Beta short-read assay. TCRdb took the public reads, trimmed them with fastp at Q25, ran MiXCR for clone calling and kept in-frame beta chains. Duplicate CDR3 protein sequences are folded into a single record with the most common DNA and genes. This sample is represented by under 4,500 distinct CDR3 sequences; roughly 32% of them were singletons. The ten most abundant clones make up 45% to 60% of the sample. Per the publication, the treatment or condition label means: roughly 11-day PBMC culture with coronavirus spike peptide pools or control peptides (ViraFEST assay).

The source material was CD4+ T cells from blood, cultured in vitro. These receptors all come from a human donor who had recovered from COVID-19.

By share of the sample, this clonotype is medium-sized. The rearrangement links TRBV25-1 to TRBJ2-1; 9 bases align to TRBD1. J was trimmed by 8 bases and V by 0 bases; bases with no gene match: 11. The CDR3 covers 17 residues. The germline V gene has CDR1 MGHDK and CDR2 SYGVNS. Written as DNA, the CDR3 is TGTGCCAGCAGTGAATATAAGGCGGGACAGGGTAATGATGAGCAGTTCTTC. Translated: CASSEYKAGQGNDEQFF.

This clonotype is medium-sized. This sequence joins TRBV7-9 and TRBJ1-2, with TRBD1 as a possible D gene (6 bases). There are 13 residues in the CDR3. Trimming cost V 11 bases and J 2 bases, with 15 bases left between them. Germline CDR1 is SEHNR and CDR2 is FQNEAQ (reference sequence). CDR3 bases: TGTGCCGGTACAGGGACAACAAACTATGGCTACACCTTC. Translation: CAGTGTTNYGYTF.

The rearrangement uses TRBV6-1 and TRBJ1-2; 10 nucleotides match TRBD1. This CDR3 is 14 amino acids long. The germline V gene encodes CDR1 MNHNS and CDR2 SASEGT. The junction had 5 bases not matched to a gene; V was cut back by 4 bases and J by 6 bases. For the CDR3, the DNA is TGTGCCAGCAGTGGGGACAGGGGAGGGCATGGCTACACCTTC. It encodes CASSGDRGGHGYTF.

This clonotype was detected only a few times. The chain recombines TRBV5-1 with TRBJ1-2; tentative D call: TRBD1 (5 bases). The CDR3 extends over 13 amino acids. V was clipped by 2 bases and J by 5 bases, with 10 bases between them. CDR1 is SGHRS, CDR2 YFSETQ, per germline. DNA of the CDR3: TGCGCCAGCAGCTTCGACAGCGGGTATGGCTACACCTTC. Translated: CASSFDSGYGYTF.

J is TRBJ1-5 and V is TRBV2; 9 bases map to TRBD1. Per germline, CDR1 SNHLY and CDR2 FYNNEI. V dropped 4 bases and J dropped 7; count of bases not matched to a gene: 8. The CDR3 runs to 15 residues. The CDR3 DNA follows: TGTGCCAGCAGTGGGGACAGGGTGCGGGACCAGCCCCAGCATTTT. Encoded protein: CASSGDRVRDQPQHF.

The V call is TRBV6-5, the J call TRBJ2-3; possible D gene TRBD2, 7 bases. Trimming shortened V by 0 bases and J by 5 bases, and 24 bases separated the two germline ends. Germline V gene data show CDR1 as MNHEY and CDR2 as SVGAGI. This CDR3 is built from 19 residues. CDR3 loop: CASSYSLPASGGGLDTQYF. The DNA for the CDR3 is TGTGCCAGCAGTTACTCCTTGCCGGCTTCGGGGGGCGGCTTAGATACGCAGTATTTT.

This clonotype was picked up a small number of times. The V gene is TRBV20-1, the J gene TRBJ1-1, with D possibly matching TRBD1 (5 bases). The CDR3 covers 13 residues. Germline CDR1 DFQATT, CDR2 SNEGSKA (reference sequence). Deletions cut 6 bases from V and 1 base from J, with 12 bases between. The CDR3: CSAFRVQNTEAFF. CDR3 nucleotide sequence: TGCAGTGCCTTCAGGGTACAGAACACTGAAGCTTTCTTT.

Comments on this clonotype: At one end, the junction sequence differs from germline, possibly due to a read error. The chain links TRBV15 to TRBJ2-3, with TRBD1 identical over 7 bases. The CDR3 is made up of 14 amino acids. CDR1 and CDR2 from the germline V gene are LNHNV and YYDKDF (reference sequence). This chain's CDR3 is CATSTRQGTDAQYF. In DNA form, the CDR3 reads TGTGCCACCAGCACACGACAGGGTACAGATGCGCAGTATTTT.

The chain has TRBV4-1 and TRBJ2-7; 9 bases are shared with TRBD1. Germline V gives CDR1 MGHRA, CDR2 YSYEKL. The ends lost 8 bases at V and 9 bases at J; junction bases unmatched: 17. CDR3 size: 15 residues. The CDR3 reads CASQKGQGSNWRQYF. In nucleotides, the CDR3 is TGCGCCAGCCAAAAAGGACAGGGGTCTAATTGGAGGCAGTACTTC.

The CDR3 DNA follows: TGCGCCAGCAGCTTGATCAATTCCAACACTGAAGCTTTCTTT. This sequence encodes CASSLINSNTEAFF. The V gene is TRBV5-1, the J gene TRBJ1-1; D not certain. The CDR3 has 14 amino acids. Trimming removed 1 base at V and 2 bases at J, with 9 bases between. CDR1 and CDR2 from the germline V gene are SGHRS and YFSETQ.

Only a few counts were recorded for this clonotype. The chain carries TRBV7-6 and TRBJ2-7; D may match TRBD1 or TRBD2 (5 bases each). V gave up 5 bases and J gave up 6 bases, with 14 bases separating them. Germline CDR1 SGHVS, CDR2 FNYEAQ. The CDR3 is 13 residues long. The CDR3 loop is CASSGREFGEQYF. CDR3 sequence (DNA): TGTGCCAGCAGCGGCAGGGAGTTCGGCGAGCAGTACTTC.

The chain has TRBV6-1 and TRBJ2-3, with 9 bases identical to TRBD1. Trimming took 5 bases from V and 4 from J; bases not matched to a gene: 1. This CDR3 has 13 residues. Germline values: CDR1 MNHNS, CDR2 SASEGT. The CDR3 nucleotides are TGTGCCAGCAGTCGGACAGGGGCAGATACGCAGTATTTT. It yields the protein CASSRTGADTQYF.

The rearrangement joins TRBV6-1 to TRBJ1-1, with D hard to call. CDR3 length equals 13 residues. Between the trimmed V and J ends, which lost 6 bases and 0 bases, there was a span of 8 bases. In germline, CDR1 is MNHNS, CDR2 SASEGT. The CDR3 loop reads CASRSAVNTEAFF. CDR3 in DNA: TGTGCCAGCAGGTCAGCAGTGAACACTGAAGCTTTCTTT.

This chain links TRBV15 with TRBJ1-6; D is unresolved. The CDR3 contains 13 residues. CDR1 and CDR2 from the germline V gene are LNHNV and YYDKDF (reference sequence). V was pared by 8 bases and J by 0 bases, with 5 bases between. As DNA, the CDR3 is TGTGCCACCCGGAGCTCCTATAATTCACCCCTCCACTTT. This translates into CATRSSYNSPLHF.

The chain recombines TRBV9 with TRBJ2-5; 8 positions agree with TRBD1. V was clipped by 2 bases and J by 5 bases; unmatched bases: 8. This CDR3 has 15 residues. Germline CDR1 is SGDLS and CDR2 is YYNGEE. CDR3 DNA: TGTGCCAGCAGCGTCTTCGGACAGGGAGAGGAGACCCAGTACTTC. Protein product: CASSVFGQGEETQYF.

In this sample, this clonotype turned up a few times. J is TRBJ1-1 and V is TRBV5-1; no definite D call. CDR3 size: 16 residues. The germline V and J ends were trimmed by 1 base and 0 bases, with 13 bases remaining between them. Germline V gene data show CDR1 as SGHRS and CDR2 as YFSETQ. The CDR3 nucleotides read TGCGCCAGCAGCTTGACCGGAAACGTAATGAACACTGAAGCTTTCTTT. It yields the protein CASSLTGNVMNTEAFF. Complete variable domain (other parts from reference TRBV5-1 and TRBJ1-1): KAGVTQTPRYLIKTRGQQVTLSCSPISGHRSVSWYQQTPGQGLQFLFEYFSETQRNKGNFPGRFSGRQFSNSRSEMNVSTLELGDSALYLCASSLTGNVMNTEAFFGQGTRLTVV.

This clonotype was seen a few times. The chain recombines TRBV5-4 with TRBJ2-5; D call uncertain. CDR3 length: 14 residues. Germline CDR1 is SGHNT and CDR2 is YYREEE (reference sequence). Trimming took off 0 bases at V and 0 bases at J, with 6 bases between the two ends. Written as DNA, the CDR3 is TGTGCCAGCAGCTTGGCGTCCTACCAAGAGACCCAGTACTTC. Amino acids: CASSLASYQETQYF.

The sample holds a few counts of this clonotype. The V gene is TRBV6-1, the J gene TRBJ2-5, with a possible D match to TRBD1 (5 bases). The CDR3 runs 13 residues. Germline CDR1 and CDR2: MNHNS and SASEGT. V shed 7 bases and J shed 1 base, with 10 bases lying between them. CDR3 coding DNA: TGTGCCAGCAAAGACAGTCTCCAAGAGACCCAGTACTTC. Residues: CASKDSLQETQYF.

CDR3: CASSPPTRAVGPLHF. CDR3 coding DNA: TGTGCCAGCTCACCGCCAACGAGGGCAGTCGGGCCCCTCCACTTT. The genes are TRBV18 and TRBJ1-6; D ambiguous. V lost 3 bases and J 13 bases, leaving 19 bases between the germline ends. Germline V gene data show CDR1 as KGHSH and CDR2 as LQKENI. The CDR3 consists of 15 residues.

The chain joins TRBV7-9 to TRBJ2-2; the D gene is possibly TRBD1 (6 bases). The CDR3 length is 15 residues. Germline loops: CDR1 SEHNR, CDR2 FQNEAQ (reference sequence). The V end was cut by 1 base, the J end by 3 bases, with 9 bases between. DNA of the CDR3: TGTGCCAGCAGCTTAGGGCAGGGGCACACCGGGGAGCTGTTTTTT. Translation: CASSLGQGHTGELFF.

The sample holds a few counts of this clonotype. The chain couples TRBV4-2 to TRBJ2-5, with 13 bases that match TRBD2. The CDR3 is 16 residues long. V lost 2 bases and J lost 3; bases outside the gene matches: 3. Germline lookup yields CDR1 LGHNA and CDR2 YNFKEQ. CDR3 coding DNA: TGTGCCAGCAGCCAAACTAGCGGGGGGGCCGAAGAGACCCAGTACTTC. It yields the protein CASSQTSGGAEETQYF.